In its sample, the clone carrying this T cell receptor beta chain was seen many times. Its antigen is not identified. In building TCR beta libraries, iRepertoire HTBI primers were used together with Arm-PCR of CDR3 regions. TCRdb recomputed calls from the multiplex PCR reads with MiXCR, one row per CDR3 protein. The table includes over 200,000 distinct CDR3 sequences, about 18% detected once. The entry originates in a study of regulatory T cells in long-lasting Graves disease. Trimming took off 5 bases at V and 7 bases at J, with 15 bases between the two ends. In germline, CDR1 is GTSNPN, CDR2 SVGIG (reference sequence). The CDR3 contains 13 residues. Study outcomes and limitations: Persistent disease showed a preference for TRBV28, TRBJ1-2 and TRBJ2-5. Sampling was limited to peripheral blood rather than thyroid tissue. Accuracy may have been reduced by the small sample size. Newly diagnosed Graves' patients exceeded persistent ones in TCR diversity.

Specified time point: newly diagnosed GD, antithyroid drugs for less than 3 months. From PBMCs, RNA was extracted and then used to make the TCR library. The sequences come from peripheral blood mononuclear cells (PBMCs), collected at new diagnosis, from a patient treated with antithyroid drugs. The sequence came from a female donor with Graves disease. V usage is TRBV30 and J usage is TRBJ2-1; no reliable D call. CDR3 in amino acids: CAWDRPSENEQFF. For the CDR3, the DNA is TGTGCCTGGGACCGACCTTCCGAGAATGAGCAGTTCTTC.